This T cell receptor (beta chain) was sequenced for a study of blood T cell repertoires in COVID-19. Per the authors' pipeline: Estimates of nucleated cell counts were drawn from the amplification of reference gene primers. TCRdb keeps only in-frame clones here, not all; method: immunoSEQ multiplex PCR. V and J calls plus clone size are reproduced from that table; the DNA served to infer D and trimming. Among about 400,000 clones listed, 88% were seen once. Germline CDR1 is SGHVS and CDR2 is FQNEAQ. Unmatched junction bases numbered 10, after V lost 5 bases and J lost 2 bases. The CDR3 spans 16 residues.

V is TRBV7-8 and J is TRBJ2-7; 9 bases line up with TRBD1. The clonotype comes from a woman between 40 and 50 years old with acute COVID-19. Material: PBMCs or T cells enriched from blood (not recorded which). The CDR3 DNA reads as TGTGCCAGCAGCCTAGGGGGACAGGGATTTCCCTACGAGCAGTACTTC. Translation: CASSLGGQGFPYEQYF.